These 15 T cell receptor beta chains originate from one sample sequenced in a study of breast tumors, draining lymph nodes, adjacent tissues. TCRdb processed the multiplex PCR reads anew with MiXCR; each CDR3 protein has one entry. The table lists 25,000 or so distinct CDR3 sequences, 60% to 70% of them singletons. The sample comprised tumor-adjacent breast tissue. The receptor source for this set is a female donor with breast cancer. Some clones in this sample may be carry-over from other donors' samples.

The gene calls are TRBV5-1 and TRBJ2-3; TRBD1 is a possible D gene (5 bases). Germline V gene lookup returns CDR1 SGHRS and CDR2 YFSETQ. The CDR3 consists of 15 residues. Trimming took off 0 bases at V and 2 bases at J, with 10 bases between the two ends. In DNA, the CDR3 is TGCGCCAGCAGCTTGGCTCCAGGGTCCACAGATACGCAGTATTTT. This encodes CASSLAPGSTDTQYF.

The J gene is TRBJ2-5, the V gene TRBV19; 7 positions match TRBD2. CDR1 and CDR2 (germline): LNHDA, SQIVND (reference sequence). Trimming cost V 5 bases and J 7 bases; bases outside gene matches: 22. This CDR3 is built from 18 residues. In DNA form, the CDR3 reads TGTGCCAGTAGTCCCCGGGCCGGACTAGTCGGTGGAGAAGGGACCCAGTACTTC. Protein: CASSPRAGLVGGEGTQYF.

The chain links TRBV11-1 to TRBJ2-7; D is possibly TRBD1 or TRBD2 (6 bases each). V lost 5 bases to trimming and J lost 4 bases, with 21 bases between them. The CDR3 sequence is 16 residues long. Per the germline V gene, CDR1 is SGHAT and CDR2 is FQDESV (reference sequence). The CDR3 bases are TGTGCCAGCAGCCTAAACCCCCGAGGAGGGGGATACGAGCAGTACTTC. Encoded protein: CASSLNPRGGGYEQYF.

The rearrangement uses TRBV10-3 and TRBJ2-1; D remains unclear. V lost 2 bases, J lost 0 bases, and 8 bases lay in between. The CDR3 runs 15 residues. Germline-derived CDR1 and CDR2 are ENHRY and SYGVKD. In DNA, the CDR3 is TGTGCCATCAGTGAGGCGACCAACTCCTACAATGAGCAGTTCTTC. Translated: CAISEATNSYNEQFF.

This clonotype was found once. V usage is TRBV7-9 and J usage is TRBJ2-7, with TRBD2 matching 10 bases. Unmatched junction bases numbered 9, after V lost 3 bases and J lost 7 bases. CDR3 size: 15 residues. Germline CDR1 and CDR2: SEHNR and FQNEAQ (reference sequence). This CDR3 is CASSFLAGAIVEQYF. The CDR3 nucleotides read TGTGCCAGCAGCTTCCTAGCGGGGGCCATCGTGGAGCAGTACTTC.

Judged by abundance, this clonotype is medium-sized. This chain connects TRBV20-1 to TRBJ2-3, with TRBD1 as a possible D gene (5 bases). V gave up 5 bases and J gave up 5 bases, with 8 bases separating them. This CDR3 has 11 residues. Per the germline V gene, CDR1 is DFQATT and CDR2 is SNEGSKA (reference sequence). The CDR3 is CSARQGDTQYF. Here the CDR3 DNA reads TGCAGTGCTCGGCAGGGAGATACGCAGTATTTT.

This clonotype was seen at least ten times. The chain couples TRBV27 to TRBJ2-3, with D possibly TRBD2 on 7 matching bases. Germline V lookup: CDR1 MNHEY, CDR2 SMNVEV (reference sequence). CDR3 length: 15 amino acids. V was trimmed by 5 bases and J by 2 bases, leaving 14 bases between them. The CDR3 region has the DNA TGTGCCAGCAGTCCGGGGGGCTACTACACAGATACGCAGTATTTT. Its protein is CASSPGGYYTDTQYF.

By proportion, this clonotype is medium-sized. This sequence joins TRBV20-1 and TRBJ2-7; 7 bases align to TRBD1. The V segment lost 5 bases and the J segment 4 bases; nucleotides outside the gene matches: 5. The CDR3 contains 12 residues. The germline V gene has CDR1 DFQATT and CDR2 SNEGSKA (reference sequence). The CDR3: CSAWDSLYEQYF. The CDR3 DNA follows: TGCAGTGCTTGGGACAGCCTTTACGAGCAGTACTTC.

V and J are TRBV7-6 and TRBJ2-7, with D perhaps matching TRBD1 or TRBD2 (6 bases each). V lost 6 bases to trimming and J lost 0 bases, with 12 bases between them. The germline CDR1 and CDR2 sequences are SGHVS and FNYEAQ. The CDR3 totals 14 residues. CDR3 sequence reads: CASRLGGNSYEQYF. CDR3 in DNA: TGTGCCAGCAGACTAGGGGGGAACTCCTACGAGCAGTACTTC.

The chain couples TRBV20-1 to TRBJ2-7; D not certain. V gave up 6 bases and J gave up 4 bases, with 10 bases separating them. The V gene's germline CDR1 is DFQATT and CDR2 SNEGSKA (reference sequence). This CDR3 region has 11 residues. The CDR3 nucleotides are TGCAGTGCCCTCCTTAGTTACGAGCAGTACTTC. It specifies CSALLSYEQYF.

The genes are TRBV12-3 or TRBV12-4 and TRBJ2-1, with D unclear. This CDR3 is 13 amino acids long. V was cut by 0 bases and J by 6 bases, with 6 bases left in between. This chain's CDR3 is CASSLAWGNEQFF. The CDR3 nucleotides read TGTGCCAGCAGTTTAGCGTGGGGCAATGAGCAGTTCTTC.

By sample share, this clonotype is medium-sized. The CDR3 spells CASSRDRGVYGYTF. CDR3 DNA sequence: TGTGCCAGCAGCCGGGACAGGGGTGTCTATGGCTACACCTTC. The rearrangement links TRBV7-8 to TRBJ1-2; 10 nucleotides align to TRBD1. CDR3 length: 14 residues. CDR1 SGHVS and CDR2 FQNEAQ come from the germline V gene. V shed 5 bases, J shed 4 bases, and the junction held 4 bases outside the gene matches.

The table lists this clonotype with many counts. V gene TRBV28 combines with J gene TRBJ1-2; 8 positions match TRBD1. This CDR3 is 15 amino acids long. In germline, CDR1 is MDHEN, CDR2 SYDVKM. The junction had 10 bases not matched to a gene; V was cut back by 5 bases and J by 5 bases. CDR3 sequence: CASSISSGGAYGYTF. CDR3 nucleotides: TGTGCCAGCAGTATTTCCTCAGGGGGCGCTTATGGCTACACCTTC.

Here the CDR3 DNA reads TGCAGTGCCCGGGGGGGGGCGCGGTATACGCAGTATTTT. This codes for CSARGGARYTQYF. This chain links TRBV20-1 with TRBJ2-3; 8 bases line up with TRBD2. V lost 6 bases to trimming and J lost 7 bases; unmatched junction nucleotides: 9. CDR3 length: 13 residues. The germline V gene encodes CDR1 DFQATT and CDR2 SNEGSKA (reference sequence).

The rearrangement uses TRBV12-3 or TRBV12-4 and TRBJ2-7; D uncertain. The CDR3 is 14 residues long. V gave up 5 bases and J gave up 8 bases, with 19 bases separating them. CDR3: CASSARQNTGKQYF. Here the CDR3 DNA reads TGTGCCAGCAGTGCCCGCCAAAACACTGGTAAGCAGTACTTC.